The 2 T cell receptor beta chains reported below all come from one sample, sequenced in a study of T cell responses to AZD1222 COVID-19 vaccine. Only in-frame clones appear in the TCRdb table, and some are missing; sequencing was by immunoSEQ multiplex PCR. The table lists approximately 140,000 clones, 90% to 95% of them singletons. The material was peripheral blood, obtained on day 0 of AZD1222 vaccination. The receptor source for this set is an adult in good health.

The chain links TRBV9 to TRBJ2-3, with a weak D call TRBD2 (5 bases). Germline assignment: CDR1 SGDLS and CDR2 YYNGEE. The CDR3 consists of 16 residues. Trimming removed 7 bases at V and 0 bases at J, with 18 bases between. The CDR3 DNA reads TGTGCCAGCTCGCGGCCCCGGGGAACTAGCACAGATACGCAGTATTTT. Translated: CASSRPRGTSTDTQYF.

CDR3 nucleotide sequence: TGTGCCAGCAGTGAAGCTTTGGATCTCTACGAGCAGTACTTC. Translating gives CASSEALDLYEQYF. The chain is built from TRBV2 and TRBJ2-7; D unresolved. This CDR3 is 14 amino acids long. V shed 0 bases and J shed 3 bases, with 9 bases lying between them. Germline values: CDR1 SNHLY, CDR2 FYNNEI.